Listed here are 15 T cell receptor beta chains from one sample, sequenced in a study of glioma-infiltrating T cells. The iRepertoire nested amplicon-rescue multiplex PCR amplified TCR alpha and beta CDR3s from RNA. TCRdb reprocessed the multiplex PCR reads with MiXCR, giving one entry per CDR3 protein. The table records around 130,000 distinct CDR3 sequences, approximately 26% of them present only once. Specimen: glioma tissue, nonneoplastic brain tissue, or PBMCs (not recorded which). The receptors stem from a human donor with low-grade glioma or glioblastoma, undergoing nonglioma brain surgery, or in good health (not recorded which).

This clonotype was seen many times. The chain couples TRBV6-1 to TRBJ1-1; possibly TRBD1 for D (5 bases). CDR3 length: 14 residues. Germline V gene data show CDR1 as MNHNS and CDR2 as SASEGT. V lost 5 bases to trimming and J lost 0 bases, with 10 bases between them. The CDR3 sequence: CASSPGTLNTEAFF. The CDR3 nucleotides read TGTGCCAGCAGTCCCGGGACCCTGAACACTGAAGCTTTCTTT.

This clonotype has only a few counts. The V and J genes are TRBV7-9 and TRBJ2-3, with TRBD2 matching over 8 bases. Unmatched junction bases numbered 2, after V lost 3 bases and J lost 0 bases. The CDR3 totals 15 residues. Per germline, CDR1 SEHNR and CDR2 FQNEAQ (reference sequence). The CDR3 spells CASSFGGESTDTQYF. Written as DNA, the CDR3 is TGTGCCAGCAGCTTCGGGGGGGAAAGCACAGATACGCAGTATTTT.

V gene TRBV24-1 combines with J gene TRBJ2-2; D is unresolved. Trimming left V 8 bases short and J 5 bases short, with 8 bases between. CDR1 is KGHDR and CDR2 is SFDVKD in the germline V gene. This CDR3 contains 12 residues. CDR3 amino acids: CATMVDTGELFF. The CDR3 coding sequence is TGTGCCACCATGGTTGATACCGGGGAGCTGTTTTTT.

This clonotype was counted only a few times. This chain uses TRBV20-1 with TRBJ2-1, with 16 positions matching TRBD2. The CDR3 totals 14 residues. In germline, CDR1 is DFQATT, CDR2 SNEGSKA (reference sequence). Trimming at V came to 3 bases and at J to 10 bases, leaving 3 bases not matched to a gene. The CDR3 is CSASGTSGGAEQFF. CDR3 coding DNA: TGCAGTGCTAGCGGGACTAGCGGGGGGGCCGAGCAGTTCTTC.

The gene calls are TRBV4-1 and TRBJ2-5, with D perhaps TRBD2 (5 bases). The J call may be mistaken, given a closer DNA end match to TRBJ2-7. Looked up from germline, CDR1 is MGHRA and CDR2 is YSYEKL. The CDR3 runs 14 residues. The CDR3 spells CASSQDWRSYEQYF. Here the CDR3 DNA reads TGCGCCAGCAGCCAAGATTGGAGGAGCTACGAGCAGTACTTC.

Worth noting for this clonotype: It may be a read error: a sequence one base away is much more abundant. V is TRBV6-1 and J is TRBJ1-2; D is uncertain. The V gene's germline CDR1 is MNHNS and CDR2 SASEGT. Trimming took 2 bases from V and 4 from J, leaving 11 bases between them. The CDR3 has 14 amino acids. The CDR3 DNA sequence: TGTGCCAGCAGTGAAAAAGCAGGCCTCTATGGCTACACCTTC. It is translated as CASSEKAGLYGYTF.

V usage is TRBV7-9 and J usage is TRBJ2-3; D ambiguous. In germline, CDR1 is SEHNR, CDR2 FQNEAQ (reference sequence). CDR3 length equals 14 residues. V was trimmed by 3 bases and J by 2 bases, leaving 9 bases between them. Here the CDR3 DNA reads TGTGCCAGCAGCTTGGGGTCCTACACAGATACGCAGTATTTT. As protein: CASSLGSYTDTQYF.

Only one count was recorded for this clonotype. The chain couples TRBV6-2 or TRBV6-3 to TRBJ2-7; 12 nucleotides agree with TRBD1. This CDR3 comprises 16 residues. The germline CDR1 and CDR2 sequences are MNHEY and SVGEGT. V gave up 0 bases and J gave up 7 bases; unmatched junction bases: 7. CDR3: CASSYSGQGAYNEQYV. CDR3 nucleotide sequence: TGTGCCAGCAGTTACTCGGGACAGGGGGCCTACAATGAGCAGTACGTC.

In DNA, the CDR3 is TGTGCCACACAACAAGGTTTTTTGAACTATGGCTACACCTTC. The encoded protein is CATQQGFLNYGYTF. The V and J genes are TRBV2 and TRBJ1-2; D remains ambiguous. Germline assignment: CDR1 SNHLY and CDR2 FYNNEI. V was trimmed by 10 bases and J by 2 bases, leaving 17 bases between them. This CDR3 region has 14 residues.

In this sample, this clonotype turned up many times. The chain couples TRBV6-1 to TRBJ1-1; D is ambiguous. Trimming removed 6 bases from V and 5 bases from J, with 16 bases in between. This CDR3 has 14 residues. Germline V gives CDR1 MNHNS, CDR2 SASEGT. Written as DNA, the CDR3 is TGTGCCAGCAGCCCGGGGAGGGAGCGGACTGAAGCTTTCTTT. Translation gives CASSPGRERTEAFF.

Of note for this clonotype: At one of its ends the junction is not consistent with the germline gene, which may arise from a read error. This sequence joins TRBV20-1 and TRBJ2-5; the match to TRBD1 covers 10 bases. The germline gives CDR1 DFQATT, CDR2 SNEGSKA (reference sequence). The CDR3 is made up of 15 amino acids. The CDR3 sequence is CSAGDPNRDRGTQYF. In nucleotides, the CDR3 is TGCAGTGCTGGAGACCCGAACCGGGACAGGGGGACCCAGTACTTC.

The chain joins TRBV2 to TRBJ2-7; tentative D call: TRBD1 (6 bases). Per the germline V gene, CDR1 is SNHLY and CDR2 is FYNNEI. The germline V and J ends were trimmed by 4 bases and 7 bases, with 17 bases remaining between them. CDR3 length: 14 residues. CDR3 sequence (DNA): TGTGCCAGCAGTGGGGGGCAGGGGCCGGGAGAGCAGTACGTC. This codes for CASSGGQGPGEQYV.

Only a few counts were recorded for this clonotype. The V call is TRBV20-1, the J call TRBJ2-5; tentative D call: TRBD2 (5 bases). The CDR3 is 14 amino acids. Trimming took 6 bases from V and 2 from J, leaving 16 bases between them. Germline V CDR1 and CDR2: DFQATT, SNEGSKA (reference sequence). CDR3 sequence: CSAAPGMLQETQYF. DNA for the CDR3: TGCAGTGCGGCCCCGGGGATGCTGCAAGAGACCCAGTACTTC.

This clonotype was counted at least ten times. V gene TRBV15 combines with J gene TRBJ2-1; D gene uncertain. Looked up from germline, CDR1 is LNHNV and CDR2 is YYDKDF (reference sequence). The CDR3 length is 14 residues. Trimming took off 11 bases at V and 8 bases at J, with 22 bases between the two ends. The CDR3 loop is CASNLGRRQDEQFF. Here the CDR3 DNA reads TGTGCCTCCAACCTGGGCAGGCGGCAGGATGAGCAGTTCTTC. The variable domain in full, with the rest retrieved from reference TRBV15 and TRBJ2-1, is DAMVIQNPRYQVTQFGKPVTLSCSQTLNHNVMYWYQQKSSQAPKLLFHYYDKDFNNEADTPDNFQSRRPNTSFCFLDIRSPGLGDTAMYLCASNLGRRQDEQFFGPGTRLTVL.

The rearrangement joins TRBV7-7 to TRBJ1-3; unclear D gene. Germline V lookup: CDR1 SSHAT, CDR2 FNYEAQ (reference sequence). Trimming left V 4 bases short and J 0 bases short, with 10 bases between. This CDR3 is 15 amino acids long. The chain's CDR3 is CASSSGSSSGNTIYF. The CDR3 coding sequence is TGTGCCAGCAGCTCCGGGTCGAGCTCTGGAAACACCATATATTTT.